The 7 T cell receptor beta chains below all came from one sample that was sequenced in a study of CD8 T cells in ankylosing spondylitis. TCRdb reprocessed the 5' RACE reads with MiXCR, giving one entry per CDR3 protein. This sample carries approximately 200,000 distinct CDR3 sequences, 9.5% to 15% of them seen once, and the ten largest clones take 15% to 20%. Sequenced input: blood, either unsorted or a sorted T cell fraction (not recorded which). These receptors were taken from a male donor with ankylosing spondylitis or in good health (not recorded which).

The V gene is TRBV5-4, the J gene TRBJ2-3; D call uncertain. Germline V gives CDR1 SGHNT, CDR2 YYREEE (reference sequence). The CDR3 runs 14 residues. The V and J ends lost 4 bases and 1 base respectively, with 10 bases between them. Here the CDR3 DNA reads TGTGCCAGCAGCCCTGGTAGGGGCACAGATACGCAGTATTTT. This encodes CASSPGRGTDTQYF.

This clonotype was seen a few times. This rearrangement joins TRBV20-1 to TRBJ2-1, with D perhaps TRBD2 (7 bases). CDR3 size: 15 residues. CDR1 is DFQATT, CDR2 SNEGSKA, per germline (reference sequence). With 1 base removed from V and 4 bases from J, the gap between germline ends came to 14 bases. The CDR3 DNA is TGCAGTGCTAGAGGAGGGGGGGCCGCATACAATGAGCAGTTCTTC. It specifies CSARGGGAAYNEQFF.

The rearrangement links TRBV30 to TRBJ2-1; 10 bases match TRBD1. Per germline, CDR1 GTSNPN and CDR2 SVGIG (reference sequence). Unmatched junction bases numbered 18, after V lost 2 bases and J lost 8 bases. This CDR3 spans 18 amino acids. The CDR3 loop is CAWSTGQGTILAIHEQFF. The CDR3 DNA follows: TGTGCCTGGAGTACGGGACAGGGGACCATCCTAGCAATCCATGAGCAGTTCTTC.

This clonotype was picked up a small number of times. V gene TRBV12-3 or TRBV12-4 combines with J gene TRBJ2-2, with a possible D match to TRBD2 (5 bases). The CDR3 has 15 amino acids. Trimming took 4 bases from V and 0 from J, leaving 9 bases between them. CDR3 coding DNA: TGTGCCAGCAGTTATAGCGAAACGAACACCGGGGAGCTGTTTTTT. This encodes CASSYSETNTGELFF.

Many counts were recorded for this clonotype. This chain joins TRBV6-1 and TRBJ2-5; the D is unclear. Trimming took off 7 bases at V and 2 bases at J, with 14 bases between the two ends. The CDR3 has 14 amino acids. The V gene's germline CDR1 is MNHNS and CDR2 SASEGT. The CDR3 DNA reads TGTGCCAGCACCCAAGGAAGAGGACAAGAGACCCAGTACTTC. It codes for CASTQGRGQETQYF.

This clonotype was detected many times. The V call is TRBV12-3 or TRBV12-4, the J call TRBJ2-3; 11 bases match TRBD2. This CDR3 comprises 17 residues. After removal of 7 bases from V and 2 bases from J, the junction contained 11 bases not matched to a gene. The CDR3 sequence is CASTFLGLAGPTDTQYF. Written as DNA, the CDR3 is TGTGCCAGCACCTTCCTCGGACTAGCGGGCCCCACAGATACGCAGTATTTT.

This clonotype came up many times. V and J are TRBV4-2 and TRBJ1-2, with TRBD1 matching 7 bases. The CDR3 is 15 residues long. V was clipped by 0 bases and J by 4 bases; unmatched bases: 5. The germline V gene has CDR1 LGHNA and CDR2 YNFKEQ. The CDR3 region is CASSQDDRDTYGYTF. The CDR3 bases are TGTGCCAGCAGCCAAGACGACAGGGATACCTATGGCTACACCTTC.